This TCR beta chain is drawn from a study of CD8 T cells in Susac syndrome. RNA totalling about 0.45 to 1 ug underwent reverse transcription with random hexamers. Multiplex immunoSEQ PCR targeted 54 Vbeta and 13 Jbeta TCR beta segments. TCRdb re-called the immunoSEQ multiplex PCR reads with MiXCR, one entry per CDR3 protein. This sample has about 400,000 distinct CDR3 sequences, with around 85% found just once. In contrast to the negatively isolated CD8+ and CD4+ T cells, TEMRA cells were FACS-enriched. Germline CDR1 is MDHEN and CDR2 is SYDVKM. The CDR3 sequence is 15 residues long. The V and J ends lost 6 bases and 5 bases, in that order; junction bases with no gene match: 12. This clonotype was counted a single time.

The rearrangement joins TRBV28 to TRBJ2-5, with TRBD2 matching over 7 bases. Sequenced: CD8+ T cells from PBMCs. The receptor was isolated from a human donor with multiple sclerosis. The CDR3: CASSYGTFSGETQYF. In nucleotides, the CDR3 is TGTGCCAGCAGCTACGGGACCTTTAGCGGGGAGACCCAGTACTTC. Based on the CDR3 plus reference TRBV28 and TRBJ2-5, the full variable domain is DVKVTQSSRYLVKRTGEKVFLECVQDMDHENMFWYRQDPGLGLRLIYFSYDVKMKEKGDIPEGYSVSREKKERFSLILESASTNQTSMYLCASSYGTFSGETQYFGPGTRLLVL.